These 28 T cell receptor beta chains came from one sample sequenced in a study of T cells expressing NK-cell markers. TCRdb re-called the 5' RACE reads; one entry per CDR3 protein, DNA not given. The sample data list approximately 440,000 distinct CDR3 sequences. The sample consisted of blood T cells: a sorted CD56 or NKG2C T cell subset, CD4+ or CD8+ T cells, or bulk PBMC T cells (not recorded which). Source of these receptors: a woman aged 45-65 years in good health.

The CDR3 is CSVELGISTDTQYF. The chain combines TRBV29-1 with TRBJ2-3. CDR1 and CDR2 from the germline V gene are SQVTM and ANQGSEA. This CDR3 has 14 amino acids.

The chain carries TRBV7-6 and TRBJ2-2; TCRdb designates TRBD2, a call that cannot be tested without DNA. CDR1 and CDR2 (germline): SGHVS, FNYEAQ. This CDR3 has 17 amino acids. The CDR3 region is CASSSGHRTHYTGELFF. Full variable domain (missing parts from reference TRBV7-6 and TRBJ2-2): GAGVSQSPRYKVTKRGQDVALRCDPISGHVSLYWYRQALGQGPEFLTYFNYEAQQDKSGLPNDRFSAERPEGSISTLTIQRTEQRDSAMYRCASSSGHRTHYTGELFFGEGSRLTVL.

The genes are TRBV5-1 and TRBJ2-2; TCRdb proposes TRBD1, but this gene call is untestable without DNA. The CDR3 loop spans 18 amino acids. CDR1 is SGHRS, CDR2 YFSETQ, per germline. CDR3 region: CASSLGPRGLRNTGELFF. Complete variable domain (other parts from reference TRBV5-1 and TRBJ2-2): KAGVTQTPRYLIKTRGQQVTLSCSPISGHRSVSWYQQTPGQGLQFLFEYFSETQRNKGNFPGRFSGRQFSNSRSEMNVSTLELGDSALYLCASSLGPRGLRNTGELFFGEGSRLTVL.

The gene calls are TRBV5-1 and TRBJ2-3; TCRdb lists TRBD1, though no DNA is available to test this call. Germline CDR1 and CDR2: SGHRS and YFSETQ. This CDR3 contains 16 residues. The CDR3 reads CASSLVGAGGTDTQYF.

V gene TRBV29-1 combines with J gene TRBJ2-3; TCRdb indicates TRBD1, and absent DNA this call remains unverified. The length of the CDR3 is 15 residues. Per the germline V gene, CDR1 is SQVTM and CDR2 is ANQGSEA. This CDR3 reads CSALWDRGLTDTQYF.

The chain combines TRBV2 with TRBJ2-3; the TCRdb call, TRBD1, lacks DNA for checking. The length of the CDR3 is 13 residues. Germline lookup yields CDR1 SNHLY and CDR2 FYNNEI. CDR3 sequence: CASSEGEIDTQYF.

The chain employs TRBV12-3 or TRBV12-4 and TRBJ2-2; the D gene TCRdb calls, TRBD1, cannot be checked with no DNA. The CDR3 extends over 14 amino acids. The CDR3 region is CASSPGRDTGELFF.

This chain connects TRBV4-2 to TRBJ1-2. CDR1 and CDR2 from the germline V gene are LGHNA and YNFKEQ. CDR3 length: 11 amino acids. This chain's CDR3 is CASSQDRAYTF.

V usage is TRBV5-4 and J usage is TRBJ2-7; TCRdb names TRBD2, which stays unverified in the absence of DNA. The CDR3 spans 14 residues. The germline CDR1 and CDR2 sequences are SGHNT and YYREEE (reference sequence). The chain's CDR3 is CASIQASDNYEQYF.

The genes are TRBV6-1 and TRBJ2-2; as DNA is missing, the TRBD1 call by TCRdb cannot be tested. Germline V CDR1 and CDR2: MNHNS, SASEGT. The CDR3 runs 15 residues. CDR3 amino acids: CASRYVVQGPGELFF.

The chain combines TRBV6-1 with TRBJ2-1; TCRdb's D call of TRBD2 is untestable without DNA. Germline-derived CDR1 and CDR2 are MNHNS and SASEGT. The CDR3 is made up of 13 amino acids. CDR3 in amino acids: CASTLAGPGGAFF.

The V and J genes are TRBV5-5 and TRBJ1-3; TCRdb designates TRBD1, a call that cannot be tested without DNA. The CDR3 consists of 19 residues. Germline V gene sequence: CDR1 SGHKS, CDR2 YYEKEE (reference sequence). CDR3 residues: CASSWTGGVSDRSGNTIYF.

The chain couples TRBV5-1 to TRBJ2-1; the D call of TRBD1 rests on TCRdb alone, since no DNA is present to check it. Germline lookup yields CDR1 SGHRS and CDR2 YFSETQ. The CDR3 length is 17 residues. CDR3 sequence: CASSFRTGASSYNEQFF.

The gene calls are TRBV2 and TRBJ2-1; TCRdb indicates TRBD2, and absent DNA this call remains unverified. Per germline, CDR1 SNHLY and CDR2 FYNNEI. The CDR3 extends over 12 amino acids. CDR3 in amino acids: CASYKDRDSKFF.

V is TRBV7-6 and J is TRBJ2-2; TCRdb's D gene call, TRBD2, goes unchecked for lack of DNA. The CDR3 extends over 18 amino acids. The germline gives CDR1 SGHVS, CDR2 FNYEAQ. The CDR3 protein is CASSLDEGTSGSIGELFF.

The V call is TRBV5-1, the J call TRBJ1-5; TCRdb outputs TRBD1, but without DNA this stays unchecked. CDR3 length: 16 amino acids. CDR1 is SGHRS and CDR2 is YFSETQ in the germline V gene. The CDR3 here is CASSSGTGGVGQPQHF.

The rearrangement joins TRBV6-4 to TRBJ1-1; TCRdb calls TRBD1, which cannot be checked without DNA. The length of the CDR3 is 14 residues. Germline V gene data show CDR1 as MRHNA and CDR2 as SNTAGT. CDR3 protein: CASSDSDRNTEAFF.

The rearrangement links TRBV9 to TRBJ1-3. The CDR3 is 15 residues long. CDR1 and CDR2 from the germline V gene are SGDLS and YYNGEE. CDR3: CASSVTEMVGNTIYF.

The chain has TRBV27 and TRBJ1-1. The germline V gene has CDR1 MNHEY and CDR2 SMNVEV (reference sequence). The CDR3 has 13 amino acids. The CDR3 reads CASSLRVGTEAFF.

This chain uses TRBV12-3 or TRBV12-4 with TRBJ2-3. CDR3 size: 14 residues. The CDR3 here is CASSLARGTDTQYF.

This chain's CDR3 is CASSHRAVLSGNTIYF. This sequence joins TRBV12-3 or TRBV12-4 and TRBJ1-3. The length of the CDR3 is 16 residues.

The chain combines TRBV5-1 with TRBJ2-5. Looked up from germline, CDR1 is SGHRS and CDR2 is YFSETQ. This CDR3 comprises 11 residues. CDR3: CASSSVETQYF. Looking up the rest from reference TRBV5-1 and TRBJ2-5 gives the full variable domain: KAGVTQTPRYLIKTRGQQVTLSCSPISGHRSVSWYQQTPGQGLQFLFEYFSETQRNKGNFPGRFSGRQFSNSRSEMNVSTLELGDSALYLCASSSVETQYFGPGTRLLVL.

This sequence joins TRBV27 and TRBJ2-7; TCRdb gives TRBD2 as the D gene, but with no DNA this cannot be confirmed. The CDR3 is 15 residues long. Germline V gene data show CDR1 as MNHEY and CDR2 as SMNVEV (reference sequence). CDR3 region: CASSLTNGSPAEQYF.

The chain combines TRBV10-3 with TRBJ1-2; TCRdb picks TRBD1, but there is no DNA to check that call. This CDR3 region has 17 residues. In germline, CDR1 is ENHRY, CDR2 SYGVKD. The CDR3 sequence is CAISETLRQGDNYGYTF.

The chain links TRBV5-4 to TRBJ2-3; the D gene TCRdb calls, TRBD2, cannot be checked with no DNA. The CDR3 sequence is 17 residues long. Germline CDR1 SGHNT, CDR2 YYREEE (reference sequence). The CDR3 here is CASSRPGAGVGTDTQYF.

The chain couples TRBV20-1 to TRBJ2-2; absent DNA, TCRdb's TRBD1 call cannot be checked. CDR3 length: 14 residues. In germline, CDR1 is DFQATT, CDR2 SNEGSKA (reference sequence). CDR3 amino acids: CSASHGRGTGELFF.

This sequence joins TRBV10-3 and TRBJ1-1. This CDR3 spans 14 amino acids. In germline, CDR1 is ENHRY, CDR2 SYGVKD. The CDR3 is CAISERQGYTEAFF.

The chain links TRBV7-9 to TRBJ1-6; the D call from TCRdb, TRBD1, cannot be confirmed without DNA. The CDR3 consists of 15 residues. CDR1 is SEHNR, CDR2 FQNEAQ, per germline (reference sequence). The CDR3 loop is CASSSEQAKRSPLHF.